The entry that follows covers one TCR beta chain sequence. Sorting with CD45RO/CCR7/CD25/CD127/CD95/CD27 yielded naive, central memory, regulatory and stem-like memory CD4+ cells. This record comes from a study of beta chain features in type 1 diabetes. TCRB transcripts that were expressed got sequenced, as all of the isolated RNA had been reverse transcribed. The assay was immunoSEQ multiplex PCR, and TCRdb's table has in-frame clones only and misses some. The data show approximately 170,000 clones, 7.5% to 10% seen once. Between the trimmed V and J ends, which lost 0 bases and 4 bases, there was a span of 10 bases. The V gene's germline CDR1 is SGHTA and CDR2 FQGNSA. This CDR3 contains 15 residues.

The specimen was central memory CD4+ T cells from blood. The source of this sequence is a young woman in good health. V usage is TRBV7-2 and J usage is TRBJ1-3; D remains unclear. The CDR3 here is CASSLATAAGNTIYF. The DNA for the CDR3 is TGTGCCAGCAGCTTAGCAACAGCTGCCGGAAACACCATATATTTT.